These 15 T cell receptor beta chains were all obtained from the same sample, sequenced in a study of metastatic and nonmetastatic thyroid tumors (dated by TCRdb to the early 2020s). Before undergoing thyroid surgery, none of the patients had been given any kind of treatment. Library generation was performed with PCR. This sample was sequenced with an Illumina HiSeq 4000. TCRdb itself trimmed the public reads at Q25 with fastp, ran MiXCR and retained productive beta chains. For this sample there are about 22,000 clones; about 21% appear just once. The ten top clones hold over 70% of the sample. Source material: blood. The receptors stem from a male donor with papillary thyroid cancer or a benign thyroid nodule (not recorded which). Some clones in this sample may be carry-over from other donors' samples.

This clone has ten or more counts. J is TRBJ2-5 and V is TRBV14, with D perhaps matching TRBD2 (6 bases). Deletions cut 1 base from V and 5 bases from J, with 11 bases between. CDR1 is SGHDN, CDR2 FVKESK, per germline. The length of the CDR3 is 14 residues. The CDR3: CASSQGGLAETQYF. The CDR3 region has the DNA TGTGCCAGCAGCCAAGGTGGGCTAGCGGAGACCCAGTACTTC.

V and J are TRBV12-3 or TRBV12-4 and TRBJ1-5; D unresolved. Trimming took 7 bases from V and 3 from J, leaving 10 bases between them. The CDR3 is 13 amino acids. The CDR3 reads CASTLGINQPQHF. CDR3 bases: TGTGCCAGCACTTTGGGTATCAATCAGCCCCAGCATTTT.

This clone has only a few counts. The chain recombines TRBV6-1 with TRBJ1-2, with no clear D. V shed 6 bases and J shed 4 bases, with 12 bases lying between them. The CDR3 covers 13 residues. Germline CDR1 MNHNS, CDR2 SASEGT. This CDR3 is CASRQTGVYGYTF. In DNA, the CDR3 is TGTGCCAGCAGGCAAACGGGAGTCTATGGCTACACCTTC.

This clone was found a few times. The rearrangement uses TRBV12-3 or TRBV12-4 and TRBJ2-7; D is possibly TRBD2 (8 bases). The length of the CDR3 is 13 residues. V lost 5 bases and J lost 6, with 14 bases in between. The CDR3 loop reads CASSATGTSEQYF. As DNA, the CDR3 is TGTGCCAGCAGTGCGACAGGGACTAGCGAGCAGTACTTC.

This clone has at least ten counts. CDR3 loop: CASGPQGLERSEAFF. The CDR3 nucleotides are TGTGCCAGCGGTCCACAGGGGCTGGAGCGTTCTGAAGCTTTCTTT. The J gene is TRBJ1-1, the V gene TRBV7-9; 7 bases align to TRBD1. The CDR3 has 15 residues. Trimming took 8 bases from V and 6 from J; bases not matched to a gene: 15. Germline CDR1 reads SEHNR; CDR2 reads FQNEAQ (reference sequence). The full variable domain, in which reference TRBV7-9 and TRBJ1-1 provide the parts outside the CDR3, is DTGVSQNPRHKITKRGQNVTFRCDPISEHNRLYWYRQTLGQGPEFLTYFQNEAQLEKSRLLSDRFSAERPKGSFSTLEIQRTEQGDSAMYLCASGPQGLERSEAFFGQGTRLTVV.

This chain connects TRBV11-1 to TRBJ2-7; no firm D call. Germline-derived CDR1 and CDR2 are SGHAT and FQDESV (reference sequence). V gave up 1 base and J gave up 6 bases, with 19 bases separating them. The CDR3 runs to 16 residues. CDR3 DNA: TGTGCCAGCAGCTTAGTGGCCAGCTTCTCCCCGCTCGAGCAGTACTTC. Encoded protein: CASSLVASFSPLEQYF.

This clone was picked up many times. Other nucleotide sequences in the sample specify the same CDR3. The genes are TRBV4-1 and TRBJ1-3; D not certain. Trimming removed 2 bases from V and 4 bases from J, with 6 bases in between. There are 13 residues in the CDR3. Germline CDR1 reads MGHRA; CDR2 reads YSYEKL. CDR3 sequence: CASSQTRGNTIYF. The CDR3 DNA is TGCGCCAGCAGCCAAACTCGGGGAAACACCATATATTTT.

The CDR3 protein is CASGGQTTYEQYF. CDR3 coding DNA: TGTGCCAGCGGGGGACAAACGACCTACGAGCAGTACTTC. The V call is TRBV27, the J call TRBJ2-7; D is perhaps TRBD1 (6 bases). Per the germline V gene, CDR1 is MNHEY and CDR2 is SMNVEV (reference sequence). Trimming cost V 8 bases and J 2 bases, with 13 bases left between them. The CDR3 is made up of 13 amino acids.

The chain is built from TRBV6-1 and TRBJ1-3; 7 bases match TRBD1. This CDR3 has 14 residues. With V trimmed by 6 bases and J by 0 bases, 2 bases remained unmatched. Germline V CDR1 and CDR2: MNHNS, SASEGT. CDR3: CASRRQGSGNTIYF. Here the CDR3 DNA reads TGTGCCAGCAGAAGACAGGGCTCTGGAAACACCATATATTTT.

In its sample, this clone was seen a few times. The gene calls are TRBV29-1 and TRBJ1-1, with TRBD1 identical over 8 bases. V lost 6 bases to trimming and J lost 1 base; unmatched junction nucleotides: 4. Germline values: CDR1 SQVTM, CDR2 ANQGSEA. This CDR3 has 13 amino acids. This chain's CDR3 is CSVDGQGNTEAFF. DNA for the CDR3: TGCAGCGTGGACGGACAGGGGAACACTGAAGCTTTCTTT.

There are many counts of this clone. J is TRBJ2-7 and V is TRBV28; 10 bases are a match to TRBD2. This CDR3 has 14 amino acids. Trimming took 6 bases from V and 6 from J; bases not matched to a gene: 8. The V gene's germline CDR1 is MDHEN and CDR2 SYDVKM. CDR3 sequence: CASRLAGTIREQYF. The DNA for the CDR3 is TGTGCCAGCAGACTAGCGGGAACAATACGCGAGCAGTACTTC.

This clone occurred many times. The chain links TRBV20-1 to TRBJ1-1; a weak D match, TRBD1 (5 bases). Germline V gene lookup returns CDR1 DFQATT and CDR2 SNEGSKA (reference sequence). V was trimmed by 2 bases and J by 0 bases, leaving 10 bases between them. The CDR3 totals 14 residues. DNA of the CDR3: TGCAGTGCTAGATCAGGGCCGCTGAACACTGAAGCTTTCTTT. Protein sequence: CSARSGPLNTEAFF.

This clone was picked up many times. This rearrangement joins TRBV20-1 to TRBJ2-1; 13 bases align to TRBD2. Unmatched junction bases numbered 19, after V lost 6 bases and J lost 8 bases. The CDR3 runs 18 residues. Germline V lookup: CDR1 DFQATT, CDR2 SNEGSKA (reference sequence). CDR3 sequence (DNA): TGCAGTGCCAAAACAGGAGGGGGACTAGCGGGAAGGGGGGATGAGCAGTTCTTC. Protein product: CSAKTGGGLAGRGDEQFF.

This clone came up many times. The chain has TRBV27 and TRBJ2-3; the D is unclear. Per the germline V gene, CDR1 is MNHEY and CDR2 is SMNVEV (reference sequence). Trimming stripped 5 bases from V and 0 bases from J, with 12 bases between. This CDR3 comprises 15 residues. The CDR3 protein is CASSLWAPSTDTQYF. CDR3 nucleotide sequence: TGTGCCAGCAGTCTTTGGGCGCCGAGCACAGATACGCAGTATTTT.

Comments on this clone: This could be a read error, since a much larger clone is one nucleotide away. J is TRBJ1-1 and V is TRBV27; no clear D gene. The CDR3 extends over 13 amino acids. Germline lookup yields CDR1 MNHEY and CDR2 SMNVEV (reference sequence). CDR3 sequence: CARSLGSSTEAFF. The CDR3 nucleotides read TGTGCCAGAAGTTTAGGGTCGTCGACTGAAGCTTTCTTT.